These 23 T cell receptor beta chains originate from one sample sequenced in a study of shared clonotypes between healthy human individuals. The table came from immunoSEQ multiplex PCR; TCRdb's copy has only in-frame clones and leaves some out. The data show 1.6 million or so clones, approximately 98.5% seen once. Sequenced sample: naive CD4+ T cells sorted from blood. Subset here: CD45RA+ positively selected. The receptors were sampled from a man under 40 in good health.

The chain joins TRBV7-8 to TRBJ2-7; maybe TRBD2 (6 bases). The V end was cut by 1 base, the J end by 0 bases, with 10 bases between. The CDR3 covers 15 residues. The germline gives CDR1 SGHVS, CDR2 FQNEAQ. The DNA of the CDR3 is TGTGCCAGCAGCTTAGGAATCGGGAGCTCCTACGAGCAGTACTTC. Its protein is CASSLGIGSSYEQYF.

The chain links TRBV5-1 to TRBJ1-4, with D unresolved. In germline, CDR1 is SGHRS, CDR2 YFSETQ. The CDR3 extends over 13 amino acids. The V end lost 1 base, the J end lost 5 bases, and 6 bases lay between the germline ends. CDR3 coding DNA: TGCGCCAGCAGCTTGTTGACGAATGAAAAACTGTTTTTT. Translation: CASSLLTNEKLFF.

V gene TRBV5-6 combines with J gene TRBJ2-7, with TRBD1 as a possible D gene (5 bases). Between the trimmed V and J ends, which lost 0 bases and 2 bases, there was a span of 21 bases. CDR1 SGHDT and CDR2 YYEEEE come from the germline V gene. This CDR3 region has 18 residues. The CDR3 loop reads CASSLGMGQVIITYEQYF. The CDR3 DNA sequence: TGTGCCAGCAGCTTGGGTATGGGGCAGGTAATCATAACCTACGAGCAGTACTTC.

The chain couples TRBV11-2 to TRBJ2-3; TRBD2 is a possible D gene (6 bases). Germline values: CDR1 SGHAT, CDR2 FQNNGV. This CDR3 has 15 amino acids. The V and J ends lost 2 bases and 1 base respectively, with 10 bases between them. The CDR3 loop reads CASSLSAGRTDTQYF. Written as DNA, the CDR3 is TGTGCCAGCAGCTTATCGGCGGGACGCACAGATACGCAGTATTTT.

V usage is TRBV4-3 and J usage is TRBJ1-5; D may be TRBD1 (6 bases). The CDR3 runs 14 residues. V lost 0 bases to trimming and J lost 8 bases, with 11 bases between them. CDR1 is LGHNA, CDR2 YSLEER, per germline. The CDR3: CASSQDPGAKPQHF. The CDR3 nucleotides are TGCGCCAGCAGCCAAGATCCAGGGGCGAAGCCCCAGCATTTT.

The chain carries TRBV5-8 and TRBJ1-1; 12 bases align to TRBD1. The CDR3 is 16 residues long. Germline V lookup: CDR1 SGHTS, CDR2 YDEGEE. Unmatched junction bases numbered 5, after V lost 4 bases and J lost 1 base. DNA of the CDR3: TGTGCCAGCAGCCTAGGGACAGGGGGCGCGAACACTGAAGCTTTCTTT. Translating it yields CASSLGTGGANTEAFF.

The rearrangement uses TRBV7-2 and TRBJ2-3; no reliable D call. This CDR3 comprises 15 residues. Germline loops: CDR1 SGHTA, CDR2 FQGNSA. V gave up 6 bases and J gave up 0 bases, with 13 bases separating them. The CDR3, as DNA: TGTGCCAGCAGAAAGGAGAGAACTAGCACAGATACGCAGTATTTT. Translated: CASRKERTSTDTQYF. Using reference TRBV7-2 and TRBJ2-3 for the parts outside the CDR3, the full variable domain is GAGVSQSPSNKVTEKGKDVELRCDPISGHTALYWYRQSLGQGLEFLIYFQGNSAPDKSGLPSDRFSAERTGGSVSTLTIQRTQQEDSAVYLCASRKERTSTDTQYFGPGTRLTVL.

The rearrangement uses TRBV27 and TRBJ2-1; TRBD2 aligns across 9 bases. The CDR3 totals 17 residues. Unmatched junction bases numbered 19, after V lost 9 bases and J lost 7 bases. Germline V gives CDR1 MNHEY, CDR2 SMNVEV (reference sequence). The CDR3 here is CARFVKMGGRALNEQFF. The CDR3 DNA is TGTGCCAGATTCGTCAAGATGGGCGGGAGGGCCTTAAATGAGCAGTTCTTC.

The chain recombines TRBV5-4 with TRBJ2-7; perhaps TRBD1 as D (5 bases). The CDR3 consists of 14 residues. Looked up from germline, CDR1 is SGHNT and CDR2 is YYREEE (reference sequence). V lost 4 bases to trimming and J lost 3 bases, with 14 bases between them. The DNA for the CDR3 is TGTGCCAGCAGCCTCGGACATAACCGCTACGAGCAGTACTTC. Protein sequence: CASSLGHNRYEQYF.

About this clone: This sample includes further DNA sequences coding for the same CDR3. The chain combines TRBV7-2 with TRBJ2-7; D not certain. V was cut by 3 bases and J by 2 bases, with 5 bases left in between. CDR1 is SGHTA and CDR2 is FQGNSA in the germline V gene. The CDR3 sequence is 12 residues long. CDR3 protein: CASSLTPYEQYF. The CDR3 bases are TGTGCCAGCAGCTTGACCCCCTACGAGCAGTACTTC.

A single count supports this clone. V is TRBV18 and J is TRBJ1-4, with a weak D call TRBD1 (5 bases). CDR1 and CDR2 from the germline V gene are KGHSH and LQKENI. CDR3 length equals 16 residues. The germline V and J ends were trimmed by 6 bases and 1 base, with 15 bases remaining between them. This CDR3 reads CASSPRERGTNEKLFF. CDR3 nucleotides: TGTGCCAGCTCGCCAAGGGAGAGGGGAACTAATGAAAAACTGTTTTTT.

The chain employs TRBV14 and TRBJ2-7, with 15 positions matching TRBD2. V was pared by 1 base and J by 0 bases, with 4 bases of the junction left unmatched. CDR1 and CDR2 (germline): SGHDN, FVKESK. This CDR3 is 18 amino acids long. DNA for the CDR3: TGTGCCAGCAGCCAAGCCGGACTAGCGGGAGGGAGCTCCTACGAGCAGTACTTC. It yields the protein CASSQAGLAGGSSYEQYF.

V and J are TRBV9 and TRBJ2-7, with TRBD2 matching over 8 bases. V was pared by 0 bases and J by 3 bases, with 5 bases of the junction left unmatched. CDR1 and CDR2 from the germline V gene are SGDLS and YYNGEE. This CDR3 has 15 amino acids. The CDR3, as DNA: TGTGCCAGCAGCGTAGCGACTAGCGAGCTCTACGAGCAGTACTTC. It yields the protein CASSVATSELYEQYF.

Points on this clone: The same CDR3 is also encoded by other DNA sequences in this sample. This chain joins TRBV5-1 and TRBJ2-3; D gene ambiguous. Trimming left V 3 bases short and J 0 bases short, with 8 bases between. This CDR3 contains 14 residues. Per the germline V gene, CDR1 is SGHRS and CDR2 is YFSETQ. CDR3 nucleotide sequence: TGCGCCAGCAGCTCCAGTCCTAGCACAGATACGCAGTATTTT. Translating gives CASSSSPSTDTQYF.

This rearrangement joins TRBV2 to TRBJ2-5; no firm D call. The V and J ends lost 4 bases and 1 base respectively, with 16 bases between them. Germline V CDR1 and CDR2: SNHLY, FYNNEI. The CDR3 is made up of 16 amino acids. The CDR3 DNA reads TGTGCCAGCAGTGGAAGTAGGTCCTCACCCCAAGAGACCCAGTACTTC. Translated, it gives CASSGSRSSPQETQYF.

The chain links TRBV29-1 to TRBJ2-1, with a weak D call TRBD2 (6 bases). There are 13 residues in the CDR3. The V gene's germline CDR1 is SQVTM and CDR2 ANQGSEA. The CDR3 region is CRASAGSYNEQFF. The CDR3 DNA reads TGCAGAGCTTCAGCGGGCTCCTACAATGAGCAGTTCTTC.

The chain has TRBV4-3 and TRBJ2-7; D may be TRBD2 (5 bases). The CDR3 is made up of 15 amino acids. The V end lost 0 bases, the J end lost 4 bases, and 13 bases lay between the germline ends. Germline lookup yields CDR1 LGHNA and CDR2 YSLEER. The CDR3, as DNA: TGCGCCAGCAGCCAAGAACTTCGGGGTACATACGAGCAGTACTTC. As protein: CASSQELRGTYEQYF.

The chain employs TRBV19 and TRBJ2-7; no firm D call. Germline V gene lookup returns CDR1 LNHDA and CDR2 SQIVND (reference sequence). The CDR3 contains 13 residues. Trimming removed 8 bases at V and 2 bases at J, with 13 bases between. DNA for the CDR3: TGTGCCAGTTCAATAGTAGCAGCCTACGAGCAGTACTTC. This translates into CASSIVAAYEQYF.

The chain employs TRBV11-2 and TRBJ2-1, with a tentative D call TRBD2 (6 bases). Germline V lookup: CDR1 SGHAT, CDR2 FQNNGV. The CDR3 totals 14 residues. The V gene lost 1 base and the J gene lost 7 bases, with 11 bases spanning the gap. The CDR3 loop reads CASSLAGVVNEQFF. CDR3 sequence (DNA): TGTGCCAGCAGCTTAGCGGGAGTCGTTAATGAGCAGTTCTTC.

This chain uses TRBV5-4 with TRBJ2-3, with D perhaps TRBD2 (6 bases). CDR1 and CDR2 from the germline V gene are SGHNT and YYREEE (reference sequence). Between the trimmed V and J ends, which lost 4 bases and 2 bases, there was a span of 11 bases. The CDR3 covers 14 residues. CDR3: CASSVRDFTDTQYF. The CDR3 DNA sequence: TGTGCCAGCAGCGTAAGGGACTTCACAGATACGCAGTATTTT.

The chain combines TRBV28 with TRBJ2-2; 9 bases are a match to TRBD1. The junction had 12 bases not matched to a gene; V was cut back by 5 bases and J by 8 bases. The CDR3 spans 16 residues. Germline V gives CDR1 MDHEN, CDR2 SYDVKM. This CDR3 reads CASSPLTGGKRGELFF. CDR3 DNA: TGTGCCAGCAGTCCACTGACAGGGGGAAAACGAGGGGAGCTGTTTTTT.

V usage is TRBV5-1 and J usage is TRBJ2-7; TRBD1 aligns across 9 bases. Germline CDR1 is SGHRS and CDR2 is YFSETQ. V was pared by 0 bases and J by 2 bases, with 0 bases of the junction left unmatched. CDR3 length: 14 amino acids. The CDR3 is CASSLGDRAYEQYF. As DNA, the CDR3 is TGCGCCAGCAGCTTGGGGGACAGGGCCTACGAGCAGTACTTC.

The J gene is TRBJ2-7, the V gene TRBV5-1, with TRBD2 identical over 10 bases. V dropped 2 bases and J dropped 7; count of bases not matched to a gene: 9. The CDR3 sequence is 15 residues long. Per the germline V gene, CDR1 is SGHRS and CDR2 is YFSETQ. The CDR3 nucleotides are TGCGCCAGCAGCTTACCTCTAGCGGGAGCTGGGGAGCAGTACTTC. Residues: CASSLPLAGAGEQYF.